Included here is one TCR beta chain sequence, with context. The antigen is not known. Sequence at one end of the junction differs from germline and may be a read error. This specimen belongs to a study of T cells after yellow fever vaccination. Germline-derived CDR1 and CDR2 are SNHLY and FYNNEI. The CDR3 spans 18 residues. Template switching with 5'RACE generated the TCR cDNA and added a universal primer site and UMIs. TCRdb used MiXCR to reprocess the 5' RACE reads, holding one entry per CDR3 protein. Among roughly 160,000 distinct CDR3 sequences, approximately 6.8% were seen once, and the ten largest hold more than 2.5%. Study-wide results and caveats: High-abundance clonotypes from the bulk population could contaminate FACS-sorted repertoires. A large majority of primary-vaccination clones showed up again after the booster (about 96% CD4, 75% to 90% CD8).

The clonotype originates from a man aged 18 to 35 who received the YFV17D yellow fever vaccine. V and J are TRBV2 and TRBJ2-2; 10 nucleotides line up with TRBD1. The sample consisted of CD4+ T cells sorted from PBMCs, taken roughly 5 days after the first yellow fever vaccination. The DNA for the CDR3 is TGTGCCTGCAGTTCGACAGGGGGCGAAGTTTGGGACACCGGGGAGCTGTTTTTT. Its protein product is CACSSTGGEVWDTGELFF.